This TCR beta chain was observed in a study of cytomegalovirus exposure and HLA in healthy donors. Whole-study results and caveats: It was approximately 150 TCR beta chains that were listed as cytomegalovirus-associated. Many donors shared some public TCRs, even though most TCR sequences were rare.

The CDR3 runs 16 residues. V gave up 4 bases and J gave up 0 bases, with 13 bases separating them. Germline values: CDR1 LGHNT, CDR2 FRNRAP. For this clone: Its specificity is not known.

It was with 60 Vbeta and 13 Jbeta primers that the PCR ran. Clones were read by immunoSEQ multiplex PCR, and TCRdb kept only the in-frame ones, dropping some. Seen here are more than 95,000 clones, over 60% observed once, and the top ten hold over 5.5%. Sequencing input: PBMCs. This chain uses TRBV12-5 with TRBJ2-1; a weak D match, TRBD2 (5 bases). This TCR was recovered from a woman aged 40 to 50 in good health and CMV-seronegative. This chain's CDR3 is CASGSTVGDSYNEQFF. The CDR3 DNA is TGTGCTAGTGGTTCCACCGTGGGAGACTCCTACAATGAGCAGTTCTTC. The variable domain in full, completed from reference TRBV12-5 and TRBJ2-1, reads DARVTQTPRHKVTEMGQEVTMRCQPILGHNTVFWYRQTMMQGLELLAYFRNRAPLDDSGMPKDRFSAEMPDATLATLKIQPSEPRDSAVYFCASGSTVGDSYNEQFFGPGTRLTVL.